The sequence of this TCR beta chain was determined in a study of control samples from healthy donors and cancer patients. Data came from immunoSEQ multiplex PCR; TCRdb stores just in-frame clones and leaves some out. The table shows about 85,000 clones, with about 89% occurring only once. Germline V gene data show CDR1 as MDHEN and CDR2 as SYDVKM. V trimming: 5 bases; J trimming: 0 bases; junction bases outside the gene matches: 4. There are 16 residues in the CDR3. Sequences were obtained from blood. This sequence originates from an older woman in good health. The gene calls are TRBV28 and TRBJ2-1, with TRBD2 identical over 10 bases. This chain's CDR3 is CASSPAGGVSYNEQFF. As DNA, the CDR3 is TGTGCCAGCAGTCCAGCGGGAGGGGTCTCCTACAATGAGCAGTTCTTC.